The source of this T cell receptor (beta chain) is a study of T cell changes during pregnancy in multiple sclerosis. Profiled with immunoSEQ multiplex PCR; TCRdb holds only in-frame clones, not every one. Here the sample spans under 95,000 clones, about nine tenths being singletons. V shed 4 bases and J shed 1 base, with 13 bases lying between them. Germline CDR1 is SNHLY and CDR2 is FYNNEI. The CDR3 covers 15 residues. Sequencing used CD4+ T cells from peripheral blood mononuclear cells, obtained before pregnancy. The clonotype was recovered from a female donor with multiple sclerosis, enrolled in a pregnancy study. The V gene is TRBV2, the J gene TRBJ1-1; D is possibly TRBD1 (6 bases). CDR3 sequence (DNA): TGTGCCAGCAGTGGGAGACAGGCCAGGAACACTGAAGCTTTCTTT. Its protein is CASSGRQARNTEAFF.